A single sample gave rise to the 31 T cell receptor beta chains below, sequenced in a study of T cell changes during pregnancy in multiple sclerosis (dated by TCRdb to between 2018 and 2021). Library generation was performed with the immunoSEQ multiplex PCR assay. TCRdb limited this immuneACCESS table to in-frame rearrangements with V and J called. A share of clones is missing; checked studies link under half to unresolved V genes, and the rest is unexplained. Counted in this sample were 40,000 to 45,000 clones; approximately 91% of them appeared once. 0.5% of the sample is taken by the ten largest. The sample consisted of CD4+ T cells from peripheral blood mononuclear cells, taken in the second trimester of pregnancy. Source of these receptors: a female donor in good health, enrolled as a control in a pregnancy study.

The chain employs TRBV6-6 and TRBJ2-7, with D possibly TRBD1 on 6 matching bases. Trimming took off 5 bases at V and 12 bases at J, with 11 bases between the two ends. In germline, CDR1 is MNHNY, CDR2 SVGAGI (reference sequence). This CDR3 region has 10 residues. CDR3 in DNA: TGTGCCAGCAGTGAACAGGGTGTGTACTTC. It yields the protein CASSEQGVYF.

The chain carries TRBV27 and TRBJ2-1, with TRBD1 matching over 9 bases. Germline V lookup: CDR1 MNHEY, CDR2 SMNVEV (reference sequence). The ends lost 2 bases at V and 9 bases at J; junction bases unmatched: 8. The CDR3 runs to 15 residues. DNA of the CDR3: TGTGCCAGCAGTTTAATGAAGGGACAGGGTGTTGAGCAGTTCTTC. This gives the protein CASSLMKGQGVEQFF.

The chain combines TRBV4-1 with TRBJ2-3; the match to TRBD2 covers 10 bases. The length of the CDR3 is 17 residues. Germline CDR1 reads MGHRA; CDR2 reads YSYEKL. The J segment lost 8 bases and the V segment lost 1 base, leaving 12 bases of the junction unmatched. The CDR3 spells CASSQGSGAGGPVTQYF. CDR3 bases: TGCGCCAGCAGCCAAGGAAGTGGAGCGGGAGGGCCAGTTACGCAGTATTTT.

The J gene is TRBJ2-1, the V gene TRBV5-4, with D maybe TRBD1 (6 bases). Trimming cost V 0 bases and J 6 bases, with 10 bases left between them. The CDR3 extends over 14 amino acids. CDR1 is SGHNT and CDR2 is YYREEE in the germline V gene (reference sequence). This CDR3 is CASSLDQGRNEQFF. Here the CDR3 DNA reads TGTGCCAGCAGCTTGGACCAGGGGCGCAATGAGCAGTTCTTC.

This chain uses TRBV5-6 with TRBJ2-1; 8 positions match TRBD1. Unmatched junction bases numbered 3, after V lost 3 bases and J lost 1 base. CDR1 is SGHDT, CDR2 YYEEEE, per germline. There are 15 residues in the CDR3. The CDR3 DNA sequence: TGTGCCAGCAGCTACAGGGGGACGTCCTACAATGAGCAGTTCTTC. It is translated as CASSYRGTSYNEQFF.

The gene calls are TRBV29-1 and TRBJ2-1, with TRBD2 identical over 13 bases. V dropped 2 bases and J dropped 4; count of bases not matched to a gene: 8. This CDR3 region has 17 residues. Germline loops: CDR1 SQVTM, CDR2 ANQGSEA. The CDR3 sequence is CSVERTSGSWGYNEQFF. CDR3 coding DNA: TGCAGCGTTGAAAGGACTAGCGGGAGTTGGGGGTACAATGAGCAGTTCTTC.

V is TRBV10-1 and J is TRBJ2-2, with D possibly TRBD1 on 5 matching bases. Germline CDR1 reads WNHNN; CDR2 reads SYGVQD (reference sequence). V lost 3 bases, J lost 6 bases, and 14 bases lay in between. CDR3 length equals 15 residues. This CDR3 reads CASSEHGQGAGELFF. The DNA for the CDR3 is TGCGCCAGCAGTGAACATGGGCAGGGTGCCGGGGAGCTGTTTTTT.

The V gene is TRBV11-3, the J gene TRBJ2-5, with a weak D call TRBD1 (6 bases). Germline V CDR1 and CDR2: SGHNT, YENEEA. CDR3 size: 13 residues. V was pared by 6 bases and J by 4 bases, with 12 bases between. CDR3: CASSSTGLETQYF. Here the CDR3 DNA reads TGTGCCAGCAGTTCTACAGGGCTAGAGACCCAGTACTTC.

This sequence joins TRBV19 and TRBJ2-1; 7 bases agree with TRBD2. V lost 6 bases, J lost 0 bases, and 8 bases stayed unmatched. The CDR3 consists of 16 residues. Per the germline V gene, CDR1 is LNHDA and CDR2 is SQIVND (reference sequence). The CDR3 loop reads CASRAASGTSYNEQFF. The CDR3 coding sequence is TGTGCCAGTAGAGCGGCCAGCGGGACCTCCTACAATGAGCAGTTCTTC.

The chain joins TRBV9 to TRBJ2-3, with unresolved D. CDR1 and CDR2 from the germline V gene are SGDLS and YYNGEE. Deletions cut 0 bases from V and 4 bases from J, with 18 bases between. This CDR3 is 17 amino acids long. CDR3 bases: TGTGCCAGCAGCGTAGGGCTAGGAAGAGCTAAAGCAGATACGCAGTATTTT. Its protein product is CASSVGLGRAKADTQYF.

The rearrangement uses TRBV7-8 and TRBJ2-5; 8 nucleotides align to TRBD2. The CDR3 has 17 amino acids. Germline trimming cut 0 bases from V and 3 bases from J; bases unmatched to any gene: 9. Germline-derived CDR1 and CDR2 are SGHVS and FQNEAQ. CDR3 in DNA: TGTGCCAGCAGCTTAGCGGTCGGGGGGGTCGTAAAAGAGACCCAGTACTTC. This gives the protein CASSLAVGGVVKETQYF.

V is TRBV21-1 and J is TRBJ1-6; the table's TRBD1 call for D was not verified on the DNA. TRBV21-1 represents a pseudogene. CDR3 size: 18 residues. CDR3 DNA sequence: TGTGCCAGCAGCCTAGACGCCCCGCGCAGAGGGGGCAATTCACCCCTCCACTTT. The encoded protein is CASSLDAPRRGGNSPLHF.

This clone showed up just once. This chain joins TRBV7-9 and TRBJ2-7; TRBD1 aligns across 7 bases. The ends lost 0 bases at V and 2 bases at J; junction bases unmatched: 7. The CDR3 extends over 16 amino acids. The germline V gene encodes CDR1 SEHNR and CDR2 FQNEAQ (reference sequence). The CDR3 nucleotides are TGTGCCAGCAGCTTAGCCTCGACAGGGTTAACCTACGAGCAGTACTTC. Translated: CASSLASTGLTYEQYF.

The rearrangement uses TRBV2 and TRBJ2-5; TRBD2 aligns across 9 bases. The end of the DNA aligns better with TRBJ2-7, so the J call may be wrong. The CDR3 totals 18 residues. Germline values: CDR1 SNHLY, CDR2 FYNNEI. The CDR3 DNA reads TGTGCCAGCAGCGAAACTAGCGGGTTGACGACAAGGCCCTACGAGCAGTACTTC. Translated, it gives CASSETSGLTTRPYEQYF.

Here the CDR3 DNA reads TGTGCCAGTAGCAACCACGGGGAGCCCCAGCATTTT. Protein: CASSNHGEPQHF. V is TRBV19 and J is TRBJ1-5; the D is unclear. The CDR3 is made up of 12 amino acids. With 6 bases removed from V and 8 bases from J, the gap between germline ends came to 11 bases. Germline CDR1 reads LNHDA; CDR2 reads SQIVND (reference sequence).

This chain uses TRBV4-2 with TRBJ2-5; TRBD2 is a possible D gene (6 bases). V shed 0 bases and J shed 5 bases, with 19 bases lying between them. Germline CDR1 reads LGHNA; CDR2 reads YNFKEQ. CDR3 length equals 17 residues. The CDR3 DNA is TGTGCCAGCAGCCAAGACTGGAGACTAGAACTCCCGGAGACCCAGTACTTC. Protein product: CASSQDWRLELPETQYF.

The V call is TRBV7-8, the J call TRBJ1-3, with 11 bases aligning to TRBD1. The CDR3 is made up of 16 amino acids. In germline, CDR1 is SGHVS, CDR2 FQNEAQ. After removal of 4 bases from V and 3 bases from J, the junction contained 5 bases not matched to a gene. CDR3 region: CASSSPGQGGGNTIYF. The CDR3 nucleotides are TGTGCCAGCAGCTCGCCGGGACAGGGGGGTGGAAACACCATATATTTT.

The rearrangement links TRBV15 to TRBJ1-3, with D possibly matching TRBD1 (5 bases). Germline-derived CDR1 and CDR2 are LNHNV and YYDKDF (reference sequence). V was pared by 0 bases and J by 0 bases, with 9 bases between. The CDR3 sequence is 16 residues long. CDR3 loop: CATSRDHRSSGNTIYF. The CDR3 bases are TGTGCCACCAGCAGAGACCACAGGAGCTCTGGAAACACCATATATTTT.

The chain joins TRBV19 to TRBJ1-2, with D perhaps TRBD1 (5 bases). Germline CDR1 is LNHDA and CDR2 is SQIVND (reference sequence). V lost 6 bases, J lost 4 bases, and 12 bases lay in between. The CDR3 runs 13 residues. For the CDR3, the DNA is TGTGCCAGTAGCGAAAGGGGAGGCTATGGCTACACCTTC. This gives the protein CASSERGGYGYTF.

This clone was detected once. V gene TRBV18 combines with J gene TRBJ2-5; 9 bases match TRBD1. Per germline, CDR1 KGHSH and CDR2 LQKENI. J lost 4 bases, V lost 2 bases, and 2 bases had no gene match. This CDR3 has 14 residues. This CDR3 reads CASSPGTGLETQYF. As DNA, the CDR3 is TGTGCCAGCTCACCAGGGACAGGGTTAGAGACCCAGTACTTC.

This clone was counted once. The J gene is TRBJ2-7, the V gene TRBV2; 11 bases align to TRBD1. V was clipped by 7 bases and J by 9 bases; unmatched bases: 5. The CDR3 is made up of 12 amino acids. Germline V lookup: CDR1 SNHLY, CDR2 FYNNEI. The CDR3 nucleotides are TGTGCCAGCATGGGACAGGGGGTTGGGCAGTACTTC. Its protein is CASMGQGVGQYF.

The chain has TRBV9 and TRBJ2-1, with 10 bases lining up with TRBD2. There are 18 residues in the CDR3. J lost 9 bases, V lost 2 bases, and 17 bases had no gene match. The germline V gene has CDR1 SGDLS and CDR2 YYNGEE. The CDR3 bases are TGTGCCAGCAGCGTCAAACTAGCGGGAAGAATTTCCTTCACTGAGCAGTTCTTC. Residues: CASSVKLAGRISFTEQFF.

The chain is built from TRBV5-4 and TRBJ2-7, with 9 bases identical to TRBD2. CDR1 and CDR2 from the germline V gene are SGHNT and YYREEE (reference sequence). The CDR3 consists of 19 residues. Losses at the gene ends were 2 bases for V and 0 bases for J; bases not matched to a gene: 15. The DNA of the CDR3 is TGTGCCAGCAGCTTTTCGGGGGGACTAGCTTGGACCAGCTCCTACGAGCAGTACTTC. It is translated as CASSFSGGLAWTSSYEQYF.

V is TRBV9 and J is TRBJ2-1; 9 positions match TRBD2. Unmatched junction bases numbered 6, after V lost 2 bases and J lost 9 bases. The CDR3 runs 14 residues. The V gene's germline CDR1 is SGDLS and CDR2 YYNGEE. CDR3 bases: TGTGCCAGCAGCGTTAGGGGGCGGGAGGGTGAGCAGTTCTTC. Translating it yields CASSVRGREGEQFF. The variable domain in full, completed from reference TRBV9 and TRBJ2-1, reads DSGVTQTPKHLITATGQRVTLRCSPRSGDLSVYWYQQSLDQGLQFLIQYYNGEERAKGNILERFSAQQFPDLHSELNLSSLELGDSALYFCASSVRGREGEQFFGPGTRLTVL.

The rearrangement uses TRBV7-2 and TRBJ2-5; 8 positions agree with TRBD1. CDR3 length: 14 amino acids. From germline, CDR1 is SGHTA and CDR2 FQGNSA. J was trimmed by 5 bases and V by 1 base; bases with no gene match: 3. CDR3 bases: TGTGCCAGCAGCTTAGGGACAGGGAGGGAGACCCAGTACTTC. This gives the protein CASSLGTGRETQYF.

The chain is built from TRBV2 and TRBJ2-5, with TRBD2 matching 8 bases. Germline CDR1 SNHLY, CDR2 FYNNEI. J gave up 5 bases and V 10 bases, and 6 bases lay outside the gene matches. The length of the CDR3 is 12 residues. The CDR3: CATRPGGETQYF. In nucleotides, the CDR3 is TGTGCCACCCGACCGGGAGGGGAGACCCAGTACTTC.

V is TRBV10-3 and J is TRBJ2-3, with TRBD1 identical over 8 bases. V dropped 6 bases and J dropped 1; count of bases not matched to a gene: 0. Germline V gene lookup returns CDR1 ENHRY and CDR2 SYGVKD. The CDR3 is 13 amino acids. The CDR3 coding sequence is TGTGCCATCAGACAGGGGGGCACAGATACGCAGTATTTT. Protein: CAIRQGGTDTQYF.

V usage is TRBV18 and J usage is TRBJ2-1; TRBD2 aligns across 8 bases. V dropped 3 bases and J dropped 6; count of bases not matched to a gene: 10. Germline V gene data show CDR1 as KGHSH and CDR2 as LQKENI. There are 16 residues in the CDR3. CDR3 DNA: TGTGCCAGCTCACCGGGTAGCGGGGCTGTTGGCAATGAGCAGTTCTTC. Residues: CASSPGSGAVGNEQFF.

The chain recombines TRBV4-1 with TRBJ2-7; 8 bases line up with TRBD1. Germline V gene data show CDR1 as MGHRA and CDR2 as YSYEKL. V shed 0 bases, J shed 4 bases, and the junction held 14 bases outside the gene matches. The CDR3 covers 18 residues. The CDR3 loop is CASSQERSYLDREYEQYF. The CDR3 coding sequence is TGCGCCAGCAGCCAAGAGCGGTCGTACTTGGACAGGGAGTACGAGCAGTACTTC.

V is TRBV20-1 and J is TRBJ1-1; D is undetermined. The CDR3 length is 11 residues. Germline-derived CDR1 and CDR2 are DFQATT and SNEGSKA (reference sequence). The ends were cut back, 3 bases at V and 3 bases at J, with 5 bases in the middle. The DNA of the CDR3 is TGCAGTGCTAGCCTGTACACTGAAGCTTTCTTT. It is translated as CSASLYTEAFF.

This chain joins TRBV11-3 and TRBJ2-2, with 13 bases identical to TRBD2. The CDR3 length is 16 residues. Looked up from germline, CDR1 is SGHNT and CDR2 is YENEEA. The ends lost 4 bases at V and 7 bases at J; junction bases unmatched: 6. CDR3 protein: CASSSGLAGIGGELFF. The CDR3 nucleotides are TGTGCCAGCAGCTCGGGACTAGCGGGGATCGGCGGGGAGCTGTTTTTT.